The 18 T cell receptor beta chains given below trace back to one sample, sequenced in a study of T cells in Graves' hyperthyroidism and ophthalmopathy (dated by TCRdb to the late 2010s). The library relied on multiplex PCR. The sequencing machine was an Illumina HiSeq 2000. The TCR beta CDR3 regions were amplified from the RNA transcripts. For the first round of RT-PCR on the TCR CDR3, the HTBI primer set was used together with the Qiagen OneStep RT-PCR kit. The public reads were reanalyzed by TCRdb: fastp trimming at Q25, MiXCR alignment, in-frame beta chains only. Identical CDR3 proteins give one entry, which carries the most common genes and DNA. Recorded for this sample are a few hundred thousand distinct CDR3 sequences; 12% to 15% of them occurred a single time. The ten largest clones capture approximately 15% of the sample. Sample: blood. These receptors originate from a woman aged 40 to 50 with Graves' hyperthyroidism.

The genes are TRBV27 and TRBJ1-6; no reliable D call. The CDR3 runs to 17 residues. The germline CDR1 and CDR2 sequences are MNHEY and SMNVEV (reference sequence). V was cut by 6 bases and J by 10 bases, with 25 bases left in between. CDR3 protein: CASSQGLPKSTGSPLHF. As DNA, the CDR3 is TGTGCCAGCAGCCAAGGATTACCTAAAAGCACGGGATCACCCCTCCACTTT.

Many counts were recorded for this clonotype. In nucleotides, the CDR3 is TGTGCCAGCAGTTCAGGCAATCAGCCCCAGCATTTT. It encodes CASSSGNQPQHF. This chain connects TRBV12-3 or TRBV12-4 to TRBJ1-5; D call uncertain. The CDR3 spans 12 residues. V was cut by 4 bases and J by 2 bases, with 3 bases left in between.

This clonotype was seen many times. This sequence joins TRBV20-1 and TRBJ2-7, with TRBD1 matching 7 bases. V gave up 6 bases and J gave up 6 bases; unmatched junction bases: 8. The V gene's germline CDR1 is DFQATT and CDR2 SNEGSKA (reference sequence). CDR3 length equals 12 residues. The CDR3 sequence: CSAGDSAAEQYF. The CDR3 DNA is TGCAGTGCAGGGGACAGCGCGGCCGAGCAGTACTTC.

This clonotype has at least ten counts. V usage is TRBV7-3 and J usage is TRBJ2-1; D possibly corresponds to TRBD2 (5 bases). This CDR3 region has 14 residues. Germline values: CDR1 SGHTA, CDR2 FQGTGA. The V end lost 3 bases, the J end lost 2 bases, and 8 bases lay between the germline ends. The CDR3 sequence: CASSFNSAYNEQFF. In DNA, the CDR3 is TGTGCCAGCAGCTTCAATAGCGCCTACAATGAGCAGTTCTTC.

This clonotype was found many times. The chain uses TRBV19 and TRBJ2-1, with TRBD2 matching 8 bases. V was clipped by 0 bases and J by 3 bases; unmatched bases: 1. The germline CDR1 and CDR2 sequences are LNHDA and SQIVND (reference sequence). The CDR3 consists of 15 residues. The CDR3 loop is CASSIEAGGYNEQFF. In nucleotides, the CDR3 is TGTGCCAGTAGTATAGAGGCGGGGGGCTACAATGAGCAGTTCTTC.

This clonotype was seen at least ten times. The V and J genes are TRBV12-3 or TRBV12-4 and TRBJ2-7, with TRBD1 identical over 10 bases. This CDR3 is 14 amino acids long. V shed 6 bases and J 6 bases; nucleotides not matched to a gene: 8. The CDR3 DNA is TGTGCCAGCAGCCCGGGACAGGGGCTCGGCGAGCAGTACTTC. Translation gives CASSPGQGLGEQYF.

This clonotype was seen many times. This chain connects TRBV6-1 to TRBJ1-1, with 9 bases lining up with TRBD1. CDR1 and CDR2 (germline): MNHNS, SASEGT. The CDR3 is 13 residues long. V was clipped by 6 bases and J by 12 bases; unmatched bases: 11. The CDR3 is CASSTSGQGTSFF. The CDR3, as DNA: TGTGCCAGCAGCACCTCGGGACAGGGCACGTCTTTCTTT.

The chain couples TRBV10-2 to TRBJ2-7; D unresolved. Germline V gene lookup returns CDR1 WSHSY and CDR2 SAAADI. V lost 2 bases and J lost 6, with 14 bases in between. The CDR3 runs 14 residues. CDR3 DNA sequence: TGCGCCAGCAGTGAGCCTAGGATGTACGGCGAGCAGTACTTC. Protein: CASSEPRMYGEQYF.

This clonotype was observed a few times. J is TRBJ1-4 and V is TRBV14, with D uncertain. The V gene's germline CDR1 is SGHDN and CDR2 FVKESK. This CDR3 has 14 residues. Trimming left V 1 base short and J 8 bases short, with 11 bases between. CDR3 nucleotides: TGTGCCAGCAGCCAAGGGGCAATGCGGGAAAAACTGTTTTTT. Protein sequence: CASSQGAMREKLFF.

The chain is built from TRBV5-4 and TRBJ2-4, with D perhaps given as TRBD1 or TRBD2 (6 bases each). The CDR3 covers 13 residues. Germline CDR1 is SGHNT and CDR2 is YYREEE (reference sequence). The ends were cut back, 5 bases at V and 8 bases at J, with 14 bases in the middle. CDR3 sequence: CASSLSGEDIQYF. CDR3 coding DNA: TGTGCCAGCAGTCTCTCAGGGGAGGACATTCAGTACTTC.

This clonotype occurred many times. The chain couples TRBV27 to TRBJ2-3, with 11 bases lining up with TRBD2. V trimming: 3 bases; J trimming: 4 bases; junction bases outside the gene matches: 9. The length of the CDR3 is 17 residues. CDR1 is MNHEY and CDR2 is SMNVEV in the germline V gene (reference sequence). The CDR3 bases are TGTGCCAGCAGTTTTCTGGTGACTAGCGGGAACTCAGATACGCAGTATTTT. Translation: CASSFLVTSGNSDTQYF.

This clonotype appeared many times. The chain recombines TRBV20-1 with TRBJ2-7; tentative D call: TRBD1 (6 bases). Trimming pared 4 bases from V and 2 bases from J, leaving 15 bases between. Germline V CDR1 and CDR2: DFQATT, SNEGSKA (reference sequence). The CDR3 covers 14 residues. CDR3 nucleotide sequence: TGCAGTGCTACTCCCGGGGACACTACCTACGAGCAGTACTTC. Its protein product is CSATPGDTTYEQYF.

This clonotype was observed a handful of times. V gene TRBV15 combines with J gene TRBJ2-1; tentatively, D is TRBD1 (6 bases). The CDR3 runs 16 residues. Trimming left V 3 bases short and J 0 bases short, with 12 bases between. The V gene's germline CDR1 is LNHNV and CDR2 YYDKDF (reference sequence). The CDR3 reads CATSSPGQNSYNEQFF. Written as DNA, the CDR3 is TGTGCCACCAGCAGCCCCGGACAGAACTCCTACAATGAGCAGTTCTTC. The complete variable domain, with remaining parts taken from reference TRBV15 and TRBJ2-1, reads DAMVIQNPRYQVTQFGKPVTLSCSQTLNHNVMYWYQQKSSQAPKLLFHYYDKDFNNEADTPDNFQSRRPNTSFCFLDIRSPGLGDTAMYLCATSSPGQNSYNEQFFGPGTRLTVL.

As to this clonotype: As the CDR3 is not closed by the conserved phenylalanine or tryptophan, this likely results from a read error. This chain joins TRBV19 and TRBJ1-5, with D perhaps TRBD1 (6 bases). Germline CDR1 is LNHDA and CDR2 is SQIVND (reference sequence). V was cut by 7 bases and J by 6 bases, with 13 bases left in between. The CDR3 covers 13 residues. CDR3: CASTTGIAQPQHS. The CDR3 region has the DNA TGTGCCAGTACAACAGGGATAGCTCAGCCCCAGCATTCT.

This clonotype was counted at least ten times. V gene TRBV29-1 combines with J gene TRBJ2-7; D call uncertain. The CDR3 extends over 11 amino acids. Trimming left V 3 bases short and J 3 bases short, with 6 bases between. Germline assignment: CDR1 SQVTM and CDR2 ANQGSEA. CDR3 in amino acids: CSVESVYEQYF. The CDR3 coding sequence is TGCAGCGTTGAGTCGGTCTACGAGCAGTACTTC.

This clonotype came up many times. CDR3 protein: CSARGPIEGLAEYEQYF. DNA of the CDR3: TGCAGTGCTAGAGGCCCCATTGAGGGGCTAGCGGAATACGAGCAGTACTTC. The V and J genes are TRBV20-1 and TRBJ2-7; TRBD2 aligns across 7 bases. Germline lookup yields CDR1 DFQATT and CDR2 SNEGSKA (reference sequence). The V gene end was trimmed by 1 base and the J gene end by 4 bases; junction bases not matched to a gene: 16. The CDR3 runs 17 residues.

This clonotype was detected a few times. The J gene is TRBJ1-1, the V gene TRBV7-9; 8 positions agree with TRBD1. This CDR3 contains 15 residues. The ends lost 1 base at V and 5 bases at J; junction bases unmatched: 6. The germline V gene encodes CDR1 SEHNR and CDR2 FQNEAQ (reference sequence). CDR3 sequence (DNA): TGTGCCAGCAGCTTAGAGCAGGGGGCGATAACTGAAGCTTTCTTT. Residues: CASSLEQGAITEAFF.

The table lists this clonotype with many counts. The CDR3 nucleotides are TGTGCCATCAGTGAGATCCTACAAGAGACCCAGTACTTC. Its protein is CAISEILQETQYF. The chain is built from TRBV10-3 and TRBJ2-5; D remains ambiguous. CDR1 is ENHRY, CDR2 SYGVKD, per germline. V lost 2 bases, J lost 2 bases, and 6 bases lay in between. The CDR3 loop spans 13 amino acids.